This T cell receptor beta chain was captured by sequencing in a study of low-dose radiotherapy and immunotherapy resistance in tumors. About the study: Members of Cohort 2 were treated with 1 Gy per fraction every two weeks; their total was 13 Gy over 26 weeks.

As for time point: after trial treatment. The treatment was: LDRT plus nivolumab, ipilimumab, low-dose cyclophosphamide and aspirin (RACIN trial). Only a few counts were recorded for this clonotype. First-strand cDNA relied on TRAV- and TRBV-specific primers spanning alpha and beta chains. With a V-primer adapter and a constant-region primer, TCRs were amplified for roughly 18 PCR cycles. Amplification (by in vitro transcription) was performed on isolated mRNA. TCRdb passed the reads through MiXCR, listing each CDR3 protein once. The sample carries roughly 90,000 distinct CDR3 sequences, roughly 19% recorded once. Germline CDR1 SGHTA, CDR2 FQGNSA. The CDR3 covers 15 residues. V lost 1 base, J lost 4 bases, and 2 bases stayed unmatched.

This chain joins TRBV7-2 and TRBJ2-3; 10 nucleotides line up with TRBD2. The TCR was taken from a female donor with ovarian cancer. The source was PBMCs, collected after low-dose radiotherapy plus immunotherapy. The chain's CDR3 is CASSLGGLASDTQYF. The CDR3 bases are TGTGCCAGCAGCTTAGGGGGACTAGCGTCAGATACGCAGTATTTT.